This TCR beta chain was identified in a study of T cell clonality in common variable immunodeficiency. General study results and limits: T cell subpopulation sequencing would be needed to explain CVID clonality.

This clone was seen many times. Its antigen is currently unknown. The CDR3 end falls 3 residues outside the read, so it is completed with the germline J gene. Heparinized whole blood, about 5 to 8.5 ml, came from each donor. CDR1 SNHLY and CDR2 FYNNEI come from the germline V gene. The CDR3 is 17 residues long. With V trimmed by 0 bases and J by 3 bases, 7 bases remained unmatched. Control and CVID samples contributed equal amounts of genomic DNA. This table comes from immunoSEQ multiplex PCR, and its TCRdb copy is limited to in-frame clones, with some not included. In total the sample includes around 47,000 clones, none of them seen once.

The V gene is TRBV2, the J gene TRBJ2-5; 10 bases fit TRBD2. The receptor's source is a person between 18 and 75 years old in good health. The sequenced sample consisted of peripheral blood mononuclear cells. Here the CDR3 reads CASSEAAWTSGKETQYF. The sequenced part of the CDR3 DNA is TGTGCCAGCAGTGAAGCGGCCTGGACTAGCGGTAAAGAGACC.